One sample yielded the 15 T cell receptor beta chains listed below, sequenced in a study of graft-versus-host responses after intestinal transplantation. TCRdb keeps only in-frame clones here, not all; method: immunoSEQ multiplex PCR. This table has about 83,000 clones, about 89% appearing once. Antigen specificity for these receptors is unknown. The sample was unstimulated CD4+ T cells sorted from spleen or lymph node cells, taken before intestinal transplant. These receptors were taken from a human donor who received an intestinal transplant.

The gene calls are TRBV27 and TRBJ2-6; perhaps TRBD1 as D (6 bases). V lost 6 bases and J lost 0, with 12 bases in between. Germline CDR1 reads MNHEY; CDR2 reads SMNVEV (reference sequence). CDR3 size: 16 residues. This CDR3 reads CASSLTGTSGANVLTF. CDR3 DNA: TGTGCCAGCAGCCTTACAGGGACCTCTGGGGCCAACGTCCTGACTTTC.

The rearrangement links TRBV28 to TRBJ2-7; TRBD1 is a possible D gene (5 bases). Looked up from germline, CDR1 is MDHEN and CDR2 is SYDVKM. V was clipped by 3 bases and J by 3 bases, with 9 bases between them. The CDR3 is 13 amino acids. CDR3 loop: CASSFPGLYEQYF. As DNA, the CDR3 is TGTGCCAGCAGTTTTCCAGGGCTCTACGAGCAGTACTTC.

The chain employs TRBV30 and TRBJ1-1; TRBD1 is a possible D gene (6 bases). Trimming cost V 5 bases and J 2 bases, with 9 bases left between them. The CDR3 extends over 12 amino acids. Germline lookup yields CDR1 GTSNPN and CDR2 SVGIG (reference sequence). CDR3 amino acids: CAWDRPNTEAFF. CDR3 coding DNA: TGTGCCTGGGACAGGCCAAACACTGAAGCTTTCTTT.

The V and J genes are TRBV7-9 and TRBJ2-4; TRBD2 matches 9 bases. Germline loops: CDR1 SEHNR, CDR2 FQNEAQ (reference sequence). The trim removed 1 base at V and 1 base at J, leaving 8 bases unmatched. The CDR3 covers 18 residues. The CDR3 is CASSLVGSGSLAKNIQYF. The CDR3 DNA sequence: TGTGCCAGCAGCTTAGTGGGTAGCGGGAGTTTGGCCAAAAACATTCAGTACTTC.

The rearrangement uses TRBV6-5 and TRBJ2-7, with a possible D match to TRBD2 (5 bases). The CDR3 has 14 amino acids. The germline V gene has CDR1 MNHEY and CDR2 SVGAGI. Trimming removed 4 bases at V and 0 bases at J, with 10 bases between. The CDR3 protein is CASSFFAGSYEQYF. CDR3 in DNA: TGTGCCAGCAGTTTCTTTGCGGGCTCCTACGAGCAGTACTTC.

The rearrangement links TRBV19 to TRBJ2-5; D remains ambiguous. Germline V gene lookup returns CDR1 LNHDA and CDR2 SQIVND (reference sequence). CDR3 length: 14 residues. The V end lost 6 bases, the J end lost 0 bases, and 11 bases lay between the germline ends. CDR3 amino acids: CASSDQVNQETQYF. CDR3 bases: TGTGCCAGTAGCGATCAGGTAAACCAAGAGACCCAGTACTTC.

The V gene is TRBV6-1, the J gene TRBJ2-5; 8 bases match TRBD1. The J call is doubtful: the DNA matches TRBJ2-7 better. This CDR3 has 14 residues. CDR1 is MNHNS, CDR2 SASEGT, per germline. The DNA for the CDR3 is TGTGCCAGCAGTGCCCGGACAGGGCGGTACGAGCAGTACTTC. Translation gives CASSARTGRYEQYF.

The genes are TRBV2 and TRBJ1-5; D unresolved. CDR3 length: 13 residues. V lost 4 bases, J lost 1 base, and 5 bases lay in between. Germline CDR1 reads SNHLY; CDR2 reads FYNNEI. The CDR3 spells CASSARSNQPQHF. CDR3 bases: TGTGCCAGCAGTGCCCGGAGCAATCAGCCCCAGCATTTT.

This chain links TRBV28 with TRBJ1-1; no firm D call. This CDR3 has 13 amino acids. CDR1 is MDHEN, CDR2 SYDVKM, per germline. The germline V and J ends were trimmed by 1 base and 7 bases, with 10 bases remaining between them. CDR3 in DNA: TGTGCCAGCAGTTTATTAGGAGTAGTTGAAGCTTTCTTT. Its protein is CASSLLGVVEAFF.

The chain links TRBV18 to TRBJ2-3; TRBD1 agrees at 9 bases. CDR3 length: 17 residues. V dropped 4 bases and J dropped 1; count of bases not matched to a gene: 9. Germline CDR1 KGHSH, CDR2 LQKENI. The CDR3 nucleotides are TGTGCCAGCTCACTTCCTACAGGGGGCTCTGGCACAGATACGCAGTATTTT. Translated: CASSLPTGGSGTDTQYF.

This clone was counted once. The rearrangement uses TRBV5-4 and TRBJ2-1; 10 nucleotides align to TRBD2. The length of the CDR3 is 16 residues. Looked up from germline, CDR1 is SGHNT and CDR2 is YYREEE (reference sequence). With V trimmed by 0 bases and J by 4 bases, 4 bases remained unmatched. The CDR3 nucleotides are TGTGCCAGCAGCTTGGACCTAGCGGGAGTATACAATGAGCAGTTCTTC. It codes for CASSLDLAGVYNEQFF.

The chain recombines TRBV4-2 with TRBJ2-2; D not resolved. In germline, CDR1 is LGHNA, CDR2 YNFKEQ. Trimming shortened V by 4 bases and J by 8 bases, and 14 bases separated the two germline ends. CDR3 length equals 14 residues. The CDR3: CASSLDTLGGELFF. The CDR3 coding sequence is TGTGCCAGCAGCCTTGACACCTTGGGTGGGGAGCTGTTTTTT.

As for this clone: Other DNA sequences in this sample translate to the same CDR3. The CDR3 sequence is CASSLAREPYNEQFF. In DNA form, the CDR3 reads TGCGCCAGCAGCTTGGCACGGGAGCCTTACAATGAGCAGTTCTTC. The chain links TRBV5-1 to TRBJ2-1; TRBD2 is a possible D gene (6 bases). The CDR3 sequence is 15 residues long. Germline lookup yields CDR1 SGHRS and CDR2 YFSETQ. Between the trimmed V and J ends, which lost 0 bases and 4 bases, there was a span of 11 bases.

V is TRBV7-9 and J is TRBJ2-7, with D unclear. This CDR3 is built from 11 residues. Germline V gene data show CDR1 as SEHNR and CDR2 as FQNEAQ (reference sequence). Trimming pared 5 bases from V and 9 bases from J, leaving 11 bases between. The CDR3 sequence: CASSHDFGQYF. The CDR3 DNA follows: TGTGCCAGCAGCCACGACTTCGGGCAGTACTTC. Complete variable domain (other parts from reference TRBV7-9 and TRBJ2-7): DTGVSQNPRHKITKRGQNVTFRCDPISEHNRLYWYRQTLGQGPEFLTYFQNEAQLEKSRLLSDRFSAERPKGSFSTLEIQRTEQGDSAMYLCASSHDFGQYFGPGTRLTVT.

This sequence joins TRBV28 and TRBJ1-5; 9 bases map to TRBD1. CDR1 and CDR2 from the germline V gene are MDHEN and SYDVKM. With V trimmed by 6 bases and J by 4 bases, 7 bases remained unmatched. The CDR3 has 15 amino acids. The CDR3: CASRTRQGGNQPQHF. DNA for the CDR3: TGTGCCAGCAGGACCAGACAGGGGGGGAATCAGCCCCAGCATTTT.